This T cell receptor beta chain was retrieved from a study of beta chain features in type 1 diabetes. The wider study: The examined sorted cells totaled 110 million or so across samples.

Expressed TCRB transcripts got sequenced, as all isolated RNA was reverse transcribed. Here immunoSEQ multiplex PCR was the method, and the copy in TCRdb shows in-frame clones only, minus some. The table lists 250,000 to 300,000 clones, approximately 8.1% of them singletons. Trimming removed 0 bases from V and 6 bases from J; junction bases left unmatched: 11. This CDR3 contains 16 residues. CDR1 and CDR2 from the germline V gene are GTSNPN and SVGIG (reference sequence). What was sequenced was central memory CD4+ T cells from blood. The receptor was isolated from a woman aged 18-29 years in good health. This chain joins TRBV30 and TRBJ2-7, with 10 bases identical to TRBD2. The CDR3, as DNA: TGTGCCTGGAGTGTCCCCCCCCTAGCGGGAGTACCCGAGCAGTACTTC. This gives the protein CAWSVPPLAGVPEQYF.